A single sample is the source of the 22 T cell receptor beta chains below, sequenced in a study of blood T cell repertoires in COVID-19. TCRdb's copy holds only in-frame clones and misses some; the assay was immunoSEQ multiplex PCR. The sample lists some 250,000 clones; roughly 88% were seen once. What was sequenced was peripheral blood. These receptors came from a woman in her twenties or thirties with acute or convalescent COVID-19.

V and J are TRBV7-2 and TRBJ2-4; 8 nucleotides match TRBD2. This CDR3 contains 18 residues. Losses at the gene ends were 2 bases for V and 6 bases for J; bases not matched to a gene: 15. Germline assignment: CDR1 SGHTA and CDR2 FQGNSA. As DNA, the CDR3 is TGTGCCAGCAGCTTATCCCCTCAACAGGGACTAGGGGGAAACATTCAGTACTTC. Protein: CASSLSPQQGLGGNIQYF.

The V gene is TRBV5-1, the J gene TRBJ1-1; no clear D. Looked up from germline, CDR1 is SGHRS and CDR2 is YFSETQ. This CDR3 is built from 13 residues. The V end was cut by 0 bases, the J end by 1 base, with 4 bases between. The CDR3 DNA reads TGCGCCAGCAGCTTGGCAGGGAACACTGAAGCTTTCTTT. This gives the protein CASSLAGNTEAFF. Drawing the rest from reference TRBV5-1 and TRBJ1-1, the complete variable domain is KAGVTQTPRYLIKTRGQQVTLSCSPISGHRSVSWYQQTPGQGLQFLFEYFSETQRNKGNFPGRFSGRQFSNSRSEMNVSTLELGDSALYLCASSLAGNTEAFFGQGTRLTVV.

This chain joins TRBV5-4 and TRBJ1-2; possibly TRBD1 for D (5 bases). Trimming shortened V by 4 bases and J by 4 bases, and 20 bases separated the two germline ends. Germline CDR1 SGHNT, CDR2 YYREEE (reference sequence). CDR3 size: 16 residues. Written as DNA, the CDR3 is TGTGCCAGCAGCGGACGAGGCGGACAATGGTCCTATGGCTACACCTTC. Its protein is CASSGRGGQWSYGYTF.

The gene calls are TRBV27 and TRBJ2-7; 9 bases are shared with TRBD2. Germline CDR1 is MNHEY and CDR2 is SMNVEV (reference sequence). This CDR3 is 13 amino acids long. V trimming: 5 bases; J trimming: 2 bases; junction bases outside the gene matches: 1. The CDR3 spells CASSPSGTYEQYF. The DNA for the CDR3 is TGTGCCAGCAGTCCTAGCGGGACCTACGAGCAGTACTTC.

The V gene is TRBV29-1, the J gene TRBJ1-1, with D tentatively TRBD1 (6 bases). Germline V CDR1 and CDR2: SQVTM, ANQGSEA. Trimming removed 6 bases at V and 2 bases at J, with 13 bases between. The CDR3 runs 13 residues. The CDR3 region is CSVTKQGNTEAFF. The CDR3 DNA reads TGCAGCGTGACTAAACAGGGTAACACTGAAGCTTTCTTT. Full variable domain (rest looked up from reference TRBV29-1 and TRBJ1-1): SAVISQKPSRDICQRGTSLTIQCQVDSQVTMMFWYRQQPGQSLTLIATANQGSEATYESGFVIDKFPISRPNLTFSTLTVSNMSPEDSSIYLCSVTKQGNTEAFFGQGTRLTVV.

Note on this clone: The same CDR3 is also encoded by other DNA sequences in this sample. The chain couples TRBV6-2 or TRBV6-3 to TRBJ1-5; 10 bases align to TRBD1. CDR1 and CDR2 from the germline V gene are MNHEY and SVGEGT. V shed 6 bases, J shed 2 bases, and the junction held 7 bases outside the gene matches. This CDR3 has 16 amino acids. The CDR3 is CASSPRDRGRNQPQHF. The CDR3 region has the DNA TGTGCCAGCAGCCCCCGGGACAGGGGTCGCAATCAGCCCCAGCATTTT.

The chain carries TRBV6-1 and TRBJ2-3; possible D gene TRBD2, 5 bases. The germline V gene encodes CDR1 MNHNS and CDR2 SASEGT. Trimming took off 3 bases at V and 11 bases at J, with 15 bases between the two ends. This CDR3 contains 13 residues. The DNA for the CDR3 is TGTGCCAGCAGTGACCTAAGGACCAGCGGGCAGTATTTT. Its protein product is CASSDLRTSGQYF.

The chain is built from TRBV30 and TRBJ2-5, with 7 bases that match TRBD2. After removal of 5 bases from V and 5 bases from J, the junction contained 8 bases not matched to a gene. This CDR3 has 13 residues. Per germline, CDR1 GTSNPN and CDR2 SVGIG (reference sequence). CDR3 sequence reads: CAWGAGVGETQYF. The CDR3 bases are TGTGCCTGGGGGGCGGGAGTTGGGGAGACCCAGTACTTC.

This clone was seen only a few times. This rearrangement joins TRBV3-1 (or the pseudogene TRBV3-2) to TRBJ2-7; weak D call: TRBD1 (5 bases). The CDR3 contains 15 residues. The germline CDR1 and CDR2 sequences are LGHDT and YNNKEL (reference sequence). V shed 1 base and J shed 1 base, with 11 bases lying between them. Here the CDR3 reads CASSQGRTRSYEQYF. The CDR3, as DNA: TGTGCCAGCAGCCAAGGAAGGACACGGTCCTACGAGCAGTACTTC.

The chain carries TRBV9 and TRBJ2-3; 12 bases are shared with TRBD1. From germline, CDR1 is SGDLS and CDR2 YYNGEE. CDR3 length: 16 residues. Trimming removed 3 bases from V and 6 bases from J; junction bases left unmatched: 8. Here the CDR3 DNA reads TGTGCCAGCAGCGGGGACAGGGGGCGAACTTACGATACGCAGTATTTT. Its protein is CASSGDRGRTYDTQYF.

The genes are TRBV7-8 and TRBJ2-7, with 10 bases fitting TRBD2. V lost 2 bases and J lost 1; bases outside the gene matches: 2. This CDR3 region has 15 residues. In germline, CDR1 is SGHVS, CDR2 FQNEAQ. CDR3 region: CASSLRTSGSYEQYF. The DNA of the CDR3 is TGTGCCAGCAGCTTAAGGACTAGCGGTTCCTACGAGCAGTACTTC.

The rearrangement links TRBV7-6 to TRBJ2-1; 11 positions match TRBD2. The trim removed 0 bases at V and 0 bases at J, leaving 7 bases unmatched. This CDR3 is built from 19 residues. Germline V gives CDR1 SGHVS, CDR2 FNYEAQ. The chain's CDR3 is CASSLAVTSGVSSYNEQFF. CDR3 DNA: TGTGCCAGCAGCTTAGCGGTGACTAGCGGGGTAAGCTCCTACAATGAGCAGTTCTTC.

The chain has TRBV30 and TRBJ1-1; no definite D call. Germline CDR1 and CDR2: GTSNPN and SVGIG (reference sequence). The CDR3 extends over 14 amino acids. Trimming removed 5 bases at V and 2 bases at J, with 15 bases between. CDR3 sequence reads: CAWCVVASNTEAFF. CDR3 nucleotide sequence: TGTGCCTGGTGCGTCGTTGCGTCCAACACTGAAGCTTTCTTT.

This clone is a singleton in its sample. The genes are TRBV6-5 and TRBJ2-3, with a tentative D call TRBD2 (5 bases). This CDR3 comprises 15 residues. V gave up 2 bases and J gave up 3 bases, with 12 bases separating them. CDR1 and CDR2 (germline): MNHEY, SVGAGI. CDR3 residues: CASSYGRRTTDTQYF. In DNA, the CDR3 is TGTGCCAGCAGTTACGGTCGGCGGACTACAGATACGCAGTATTTT.

The sample holds one count of this clone. J is TRBJ1-2 and V is TRBV30, with a tentative D call TRBD1 (6 bases). Germline assignment: CDR1 GTSNPN and CDR2 SVGIG (reference sequence). V was cut by 5 bases and J by 4 bases, with 11 bases left in between. This CDR3 comprises 12 residues. Here the CDR3 reads CAWATGFYGYTF. CDR3 DNA: TGTGCCTGGGCGACAGGATTCTATGGCTACACCTTC.

V gene TRBV24-1 combines with J gene TRBJ1-5; D gene ambiguous. Germline-derived CDR1 and CDR2 are KGHDR and SFDVKD. The CDR3 length is 18 residues. V was cut by 4 bases and J by 0 bases, with 18 bases left in between. CDR3 amino acids: CATSDPDIEPYSNQPQHF. For the CDR3, the DNA is TGTGCCACCAGTGACCCCGACATCGAGCCATATAGCAATCAGCCCCAGCATTTT.

The chain combines TRBV5-1 with TRBJ2-2; 7 bases match TRBD1. The CDR3 has 15 amino acids. Germline CDR1 and CDR2: SGHRS and YFSETQ. The V gene end was trimmed by 4 bases and the J gene end by 3 bases; junction bases not matched to a gene: 6. This CDR3 is CASSNRDRDTGELFF. The CDR3 DNA is TGCGCCAGCAGCAACCGGGACAGAGACACCGGGGAGCTGTTTTTT.

The chain is built from TRBV10-3 and TRBJ1-6; TRBD1 agrees at 7 bases. Germline-derived CDR1 and CDR2 are ENHRY and SYGVKD. The CDR3 sequence is 14 residues long. V gave up 6 bases and J gave up 6 bases; unmatched junction bases: 5. In DNA, the CDR3 is TGTGCCATCAGGCCCCGGGACAGTAATTCACCCCTCCACTTT. It specifies CAIRPRDSNSPLHF.

The chain uses TRBV30 and TRBJ1-1; 8 positions match TRBD1. This CDR3 comprises 12 residues. Trimming cost V 2 bases and J 6 bases; bases outside gene matches: 2. CDR1 is GTSNPN, CDR2 SVGIG, per germline (reference sequence). The CDR3 is CAWSSGGPEAFF. CDR3 bases: TGTGCCTGGAGTTCAGGGGGCCCTGAAGCTTTCTTT.

The gene calls are TRBV5-1 and TRBJ2-3; possible D gene TRBD2, 7 bases. Germline V lookup: CDR1 SGHRS, CDR2 YFSETQ. The V and J ends lost 4 bases and 5 bases respectively, with 11 bases between them. This CDR3 is 13 amino acids long. Here the CDR3 reads CASSRGGGDTQYF. The CDR3 DNA reads as TGCGCCAGCAGCCGGGGAGGGGGAGATACGCAGTATTTT. Filled out from reference TRBV5-1 and TRBJ2-3, the complete variable domain reads KAGVTQTPRYLIKTRGQQVTLSCSPISGHRSVSWYQQTPGQGLQFLFEYFSETQRNKGNFPGRFSGRQFSNSRSEMNVSTLELGDSALYLCASSRGGGDTQYFGPGTRLTVL.

The DNA for the CDR3 is TGTGCCAGCAGTTTAATAGGGGGCACTGAAGCTTTCTTT. Its protein is CASSLIGGTEAFF. The chain couples TRBV27 to TRBJ1-1; D is possibly TRBD1 (6 bases). The CDR3 consists of 13 residues. CDR1 is MNHEY, CDR2 SMNVEV, per germline (reference sequence). V was pared by 2 bases and J by 4 bases, with 8 bases between.

The chain has TRBV7-2 and TRBJ1-1; 9 bases align to TRBD1. V shed 2 bases and J 0 bases; nucleotides not matched to a gene: 13. Germline V CDR1 and CDR2: SGHTA, FQGNSA. The CDR3 totals 19 residues. The CDR3 protein is CASSLLPGQGRRLNTEAFF. The CDR3 DNA follows: TGTGCCAGCAGCTTACTACCGGGACAGGGTCGGAGGTTGAACACTGAAGCTTTCTTT.